This T cell receptor beta chain was recorded in a study of shared clonotypes between healthy human individuals. Study-wide results and caveats: In general, naive subsets displayed greater estimated richness than memory subsets did.

Trimming removed 1 base at V and 0 bases at J, with 8 bases between. Per germline, CDR1 SGHNT and CDR2 YYREEE (reference sequence). The CDR3 is 15 amino acids. About this clone: Its matching antigen is unknown.

Sorted-subset replicate PCR reactions contained 200 to 250 ng DNA, corresponding to some 29,000 T cell genomes. Repertoires were generated with immunoSEQ multiplex PCR, while TCRdb's copy carries only in-frame clones and drops some. Of about 1.4 million clones detected, roughly 96% appear once; the ten largest clones hold 1% to 1.5%. Material for sequencing was naive CD4+ T cells sorted from blood. The subset denotes: CD45RA+ positively selected. The chain combines TRBV5-4 with TRBJ1-3; unclear D gene. The source of this sequence is a young man in good health. Written as DNA, the CDR3 is TGTGCCAGCAGCTTGTCCGGGAGCTCTGGAAACACCATATATTTT. This translates into CASSLSGSSGNTIYF.